Listed below are T cell receptor beta chains from one sample, sequenced in a study of blood T cell repertoires in COVID-19. Profiling relied on immunoSEQ multiplex PCR, and the TCRdb table lists in-frame clones only, not all of them. Among roughly 260,000 clones listed, roughly four fifths were seen once. The sample was PBMCs or T cells enriched from blood (not recorded which). These receptor sequences come from a woman in her thirties or forties who had been exposed to COVID-19. The CDR3 runs from the conserved cysteine through the conserved F or W. Fields, in order: clone size, V gene, D gene, J gene, CDR3 protein, CDR3 DNA. A D gene is named only where the DNA matches it firmly. A clone size is listed for some rows: how often the clone was seen (once, few, many), or a class if it is expanded.

.,TRBV6-5,.,TRBJ1-5,CASSNTLRGNQPQHF,TGTGCCAGCAGCAACACTCTGAGGGGCAATCAGCCCCAGCATTTT
.,TRBV6-5,.,TRBJ1-2,CASSYRRANYGYTF,TGTGCCAGCAGTTACAGGAGAGCTAACTATGGCTACACCTTC
.,TRBV5-8,TRBD1,TRBJ2-5,CASSQDRGKETQYF,TGTGCCAGCAGCCAGGACAGGGGGAAAGAGACCCAGTACTTC
.,TRBV12-3/TRBV12-4,.,TRBJ1-1,CASSTQGSEAFF,TGTGCCAGCAGTACCCAGGGAAGCGAAGCTTTCTTT
.,TRBV4-2,TRBD1,TRBJ1-5,CASSQGLQGDQPQHF,TGTGCCAGCAGCCAAGGGTTACAGGGGGATCAGCCCCAGCATTTT
.,TRBV29-1,.,TRBJ1-2,CSVPRGTGTGYGYTF,TGCAGCGTCCCCAGGGGAACAGGGACCGGGTATGGCTACACCTTC
.,TRBV28,TRBD2,TRBJ2-1,CASSLAGGEQFF,TGTGCCAGCAGTTTGGCGGGGGGCGAGCAGTTCTTC
.,TRBV5-1,.,TRBJ1-3,CASSPGPGQGYGNTIYF,TGCGCCAGCAGCCCGGGGCCAGGGCAGGGGTATGGAAACACCATATATTTT
few,TRBV25-1,TRBD1,TRBJ2-2,CASSDRTGANTGELFF,TGTGCCAGCAGTGACCGGACAGGCGCGAACACCGGGGAGCTGTTTTTT
.,TRBV6-5,.,TRBJ2-7,CASSYPAGRSSYEQYF,TGTGCCAGCAGTTACCCGGCGGGACGGAGCTCCTACGAGCAGTACTTC
few,TRBV5-1,.,TRBJ2-1,CASSLVGRVDYNEQFF,TGCGCCAGCAGCTTGGTGGGCAGGGTGGATTACAATGAGCAGTTCTTC
.,TRBV7-3,.,TRBJ1-1,CASSSQSNTEAFF,TGTGCCAGCAGCTCACAGTCGAACACTGAAGCTTTCTTT
.,TRBV10-3,.,TRBJ1-3,CAISGIPQGFSGNTIYF,TGTGCCATCAGTGGTATCCCTCAGGGTTTCTCTGGAAACACCATATATTTT
once,TRBV11-2,TRBD1,TRBJ1-1,CASSPGQALEAFF,TGTGCCAGCAGCCCCGGACAGGCACTAGAAGCTTTCTTT
.,TRBV5-4,.,TRBJ1-1,CASSPGILNTEAFF,TGTGCCAGCAGCCCAGGGATACTGAACACTGAAGCTTTCTTT
.,TRBV12-5,TRBD1,TRBJ2-1,CASGGTGGYNEQFF,TGTGCTAGTGGCGGGACAGGGGGTTACAATGAGCAGTTCTTC
.,TRBV5-6,.,TRBJ1-2,CASSQNNGYGYTF,TGTGCCAGCAGCCAAAATAACGGCTATGGCTACACCTTC
.,TRBV7-2,TRBD2,TRBJ2-7,CASSLRAGTSGGATEQYF,TGTGCCAGCAGCTTAAGGGCCGGGACTAGCGGGGGGGCGACTGAGCAGTACTTC
few,TRBV2,.,TRBJ1-1,CASSPGISSAEAFF,TGTGCCAGCAGTCCAGGGATTTCGTCCGCTGAAGCTTTCTTT
few,TRBV6-5,TRBD1,TRBJ1-5,CASSSTGGAMAQPQHF,TGTGCCAGCAGTTCGACAGGGGGGGCAATGGCTCAGCCCCAGCATTTT
.,TRBV29-1,.,TRBJ1-2,CSAVPTAGDYGYTF,TGCAGCGCCGTCCCAACGGCAGGGGACTATGGCTACACCTTC
once,TRBV6-5,.,TRBJ1-6,CASSYSTRPNSPLHF,TGTGCCAGCAGTTACTCGACAAGGCCGAATTCACCCCTCCACTTT
.,TRBV19,.,TRBJ2-3,CASAYTGTDTQYF,TGTGCCAGTGCCTATACCGGCACAGATACGCAGTATTTT
.,TRBV5-4,.,TRBJ1-2,CASSDQWGDYGYTF,TGTGCCAGCAGCGACCAGTGGGGGGACTATGGCTACACCTTC
.,TRBV4-1,TRBD1,TRBJ1-6,CASSQEGGTGNSPLHF,TGCGCCAGCAGCCAAGAGGGAGGGACAGGGAATTCACCCCTCCACTTT
few,TRBV5-1,.,TRBJ1-1,CASRRGGDENTEAFF,TGCGCCAGCAGACGTGGCGGGGACGAGAACACTGAAGCTTTCTTT
.,TRBV5-6,TRBD1,TRBJ2-1,CASSYGTGSYNEQFF,TGTGCCAGCAGCTACGGGACAGGGTCCTACAATGAGCAGTTCTTC
.,TRBV2,TRBD1,TRBJ2-7,CASSRDRGIEQYF,TGTGCCAGCAGCCGGGACAGGGGTATCGAGCAGTACTTC
.,TRBV12-3/TRBV12-4,.,TRBJ1-4,CASILAAGGKLFF,TGTGCCAGCATCTTGGCGGCCGGGGGAAAACTGTTTTTT
.,TRBV15,TRBD1,TRBJ2-6,CATSSPGQGAGGANVLTF,TGTGCCACCAGCAGCCCGGGACAGGGGGCTGGTGGGGCCAACGTCCTGACTTTC
once,TRBV4-2,.,TRBJ1-2,CASSIGGGNYGYTF,TGTGCCAGCAGCATAGGGGGTGGGAACTATGGCTACACCTTT
.,TRBV18,.,TRBJ1-2,CASSAEGGRGYTF,TGTGCCAGCTCAGCTGAGGGGGGGCGAGGCTACACCTTC
.,TRBV24-1,TRBD1,TRBJ2-1,CATSDDRGSYNEQFF,TGTGCCACCAGTGATGACAGGGGATCCTACAATGAGCAGTTCTTC
.,TRBV19,TRBD1,TRBJ1-1,CASSRTGSINTEAFF,TGTGCCAGTAGTAGGACAGGGTCGATTAACACTGAAGCTTTCTTT
.,TRBV30,TRBD1,TRBJ2-7,CAWSVPGGLYEQYF,TGTGCCTGGAGTGTACCAGGGGGCCTCTACGAGCAGTACTTC
.,TRBV25-1,.,TRBJ1-1,CASSEPGAGHTEAFF,TGTGCCAGCAGTGAACCAGGGGCTGGGCACACTGAAGCTTTCTTT
once,TRBV2,TRBD1,TRBJ2-2,CASKRQGAIGELFF,TGTGCCAGCAAGAGACAGGGGGCAATCGGGGAGCTGTTTTTT
few,TRBV7-7,TRBD1,TRBJ2-2,CASSPSAGTGTGELFF,TGTGCCAGCAGCCCCAGCGCCGGGACAGGGACCGGGGAGCTGTTTTTT
.,TRBV9,TRBD1,TRBJ1-2,CASSAYPGTGPHSGYTF,TGTGCCAGCAGCGCCTACCCCGGGACAGGGCCGCATTCGGGCTACACCTTC
once,TRBV5-1,.,TRBJ2-3,CASSLGGSDTQYF,TGCGCCAGCAGCTTGGGAGGGTCAGATACGCAGTATTTT
.,TRBV7-2,.,TRBJ2-7,CASSLDPPSAVYEQYF,TGTGCCAGCAGCTTAGACCCACCTAGCGCCGTCTACGAGCAGTACTTC
few,TRBV30,TRBD2,TRBJ2-7,CAWSTLRLAMKQYF,TGTGCCTGGTCCACCTTACGACTAGCTATGAAGCAGTACTTC
few,TRBV7-8,TRBD1,TRBJ1-4,CASSYLQGGNEKLFF,TGTGCCAGCAGCTACCTACAGGGGGGAAATGAAAAACTGTTTTTT
.,TRBV11-2,TRBD1,TRBJ2-7,CASSRQGGQEQYF,TGTGCCAGCAGCAGACAGGGGGGACAGGAGCAGTACTTC
.,TRBV10-1,TRBD1,TRBJ1-1,CASSELPDRGPMNTEAFF,TGCGCCAGCAGTGAGCTCCCGGACAGGGGACCCATGAACACTGAAGCTTTCTTT
.,TRBV9,TRBD2,TRBJ2-3,CASSVAPSGGASPDTQYF,TGTGCCAGCAGCGTAGCGCCTAGCGGGGGGGCCTCCCCAGATACGCAGTATTTT
.,TRBV11-2,.,TRBJ2-1,CASSLDRAAGSYNEQFF,TGTGCCAGCAGCTTAGATCGTGCTGCGGGGAGCTACAATGAGCAGTTCTTC
.,TRBV18,.,TRBJ2-6,CASSPLEQGLAGANVLTF,TGTGCCAGCTCACCACTGGAACAGGGATTAGCTGGGGCCAACGTCCTGACTTTC
.,TRBV11-1,.,TRBJ1-1,CASSLARLNTEAFF,TGTGCCAGCAGCTTAGCCAGATTGAACACTGAAGCTTTCTTT
.,TRBV7-7,TRBD2,TRBJ2-1,CASSTGTSGGYNEQFF,TGTGCCAGCAGCACCGGGACTAGCGGGGGTTACAATGAGCAGTTCTTC
.,TRBV5-4,.,TRBJ2-1,CASSLDRFGEQFF,TGTGCCAGCAGCTTGGACAGGTTCGGTGAGCAGTTCTTC
few,TRBV18,.,TRBJ1-2,CASSPAGAYYGYTF,TGTGCCAGCTCGCCCGCGGGGGCGTACTATGGCTACACCTTC
.,TRBV5-1,TRBD2,TRBJ2-1,CASRGLAGNKNEQFF,TGCGCCAGCAGGGGGCTAGCGGGGAACAAAAATGAGCAGTTCTTC
.,TRBV6-5,.,TRBJ1-2,CASSPRQANYGYTF,TGTGCCAGCAGTCCTCGACAGGCGAACTATGGCTACACCTTC
.,TRBV7-2,.,TRBJ1-2,CASSLGGLSGYTF,TGTGCCAGCAGCTTGGGGGGTTTGAGTGGCTACACCTTC